What follows are 14 T cell receptor beta chains derived from one specimen sequenced in a study of T cell clonotyping in hematopoietic cell transplantation. Using immunoSEQ multiplex PCR, the repertoire was profiled, and TCRdb retains in-frame clones only, with some absent. The repertoire has under 14,000 clones, about 89% of them found once; the top ten carry 35% to 45%. Sequencing was performed on PBMCs, taken 180 days after allogeneic stem cell transplant. These receptors all come from a male patient between 55 and 70 years old who had an allogeneic stem cell transplant from an unrelated donor, so the T cells may come from the graft donor. Some clones in this sample may be carry-over from other donors' samples.

The chain links TRBV4-1 to TRBJ2-3; D gene ambiguous. Per germline, CDR1 MGHRA and CDR2 YSYEKL. The V end lost 3 bases, the J end lost 2 bases, and 6 bases lay between the germline ends. The length of the CDR3 is 13 residues. CDR3 sequence reads: CASSHKLTDTQYF. In DNA, the CDR3 is TGCGCCAGCAGCCACAAGCTCACAGATACGCAGTATTTT.

The chain couples TRBV5-1 to TRBJ2-7; the match to TRBD1 covers 9 bases. In germline, CDR1 is SGHRS, CDR2 YFSETQ. V was pared by 3 bases and J by 5 bases, with 6 bases of the junction left unmatched. The length of the CDR3 is 14 residues. The CDR3 nucleotides read TGCGCCAGCAGCTCGGGACAGGGTAACAACGAGCAGTACTTC. It yields the protein CASSSGQGNNEQYF.

The J gene is TRBJ2-7, the V gene TRBV5-1; the match to TRBD1 covers 9 bases. The CDR3 spans 15 residues. V shed 4 bases and J 3 bases; nucleotides not matched to a gene: 8. Germline V gene lookup returns CDR1 SGHRS and CDR2 YFSETQ. This CDR3 reads CASSTSGTGNYEQYF. The CDR3 DNA reads as TGCGCCAGCAGCACCTCTGGGACAGGGAACTACGAGCAGTACTTC.

The sample holds one count of this clone. The rearrangement links TRBV5-1 to TRBJ2-2, with 12 positions matching TRBD2. CDR3 length: 14 amino acids. Per germline, CDR1 SGHRS and CDR2 YFSETQ. The V segment lost 7 bases and the J segment 4 bases; nucleotides outside the gene matches: 2. The CDR3: CASAGLAGTGELFF. The CDR3 bases are TGCGCCAGCGCGGGACTAGCGGGCACCGGGGAGCTGTTTTTT.

V is TRBV30 and J is TRBJ1-5; 8 positions agree with TRBD1. Per the germline V gene, CDR1 is GTSNPN and CDR2 is SVGIG (reference sequence). This CDR3 region has 13 residues. The V and J ends lost 5 bases and 4 bases, in that order; junction bases with no gene match: 4. CDR3 DNA: TGTGCCTGGGGGGGACAGGAGAATCAGCCCCAGCATTTT. Translated: CAWGGQENQPQHF.

The J gene is TRBJ1-5, the V gene TRBV7-2; a possible D gene is TRBD1 (6 bases). The CDR3 is 16 amino acids. With 2 bases removed from V and 3 bases from J, the gap between germline ends came to 14 bases. Germline V lookup: CDR1 SGHTA, CDR2 FQGNSA. DNA of the CDR3: TGTGCCAGCAGCTTACAGGGGATCAGGCCCAATCAGCCCCAGCATTTT. This translates into CASSLQGIRPNQPQHF.

This chain joins TRBV7-9 and TRBJ1-2; D is possibly TRBD1 (5 bases). Germline CDR1 SEHNR, CDR2 FQNEAQ (reference sequence). With 7 bases removed from V and 6 bases from J, the gap between germline ends came to 18 bases. CDR3 length: 14 amino acids. The DNA for the CDR3 is TGTGCCAGCACCGAAGATCCGGACACCGATGGCTACACCTTC. Translated: CASTEDPDTDGYTF.

The chain links TRBV5-7 to TRBJ2-2; a possible D gene is TRBD1 (6 bases). TRBV5-7 is placed among ORFs of uncertain function. V was cut by 0 bases and J by 8 bases, with 17 bases left in between. The CDR3 contains 16 residues. CDR3 bases: TGTGCCAGCAGCTTGGCGGACAGCGACCTACGAGGGGAGCTGTTTTTT. Encoded protein: CASSLADSDLRGELFF.

The chain carries TRBV19 and TRBJ2-4, with D maybe TRBD1 (6 bases). V gave up 6 bases and J gave up 2 bases, with 14 bases separating them. The CDR3 consists of 15 residues. Looked up from germline, CDR1 is LNHDA and CDR2 is SQIVND (reference sequence). The CDR3 region is CASRSPRGPKNIQYF. The CDR3 nucleotides read TGTGCCAGTAGATCCCCCAGGGGCCCCAAAAACATTCAGTACTTC.

V and J are TRBV6-5 and TRBJ2-7; D unclear. Trimming pared 7 bases from V and 7 bases from J, leaving 11 bases between. Germline-derived CDR1 and CDR2 are MNHEY and SVGAGI. This CDR3 is 11 amino acids long. In DNA form, the CDR3 reads TGTGCCAGCAAAGCGAATCGGGAGCAGTACTTC. This sequence encodes CASKANREQYF.

This sequence joins TRBV5-6 and TRBJ1-6, with TRBD1 matching over 8 bases. The V gene end was trimmed by 4 bases and the J gene end by 10 bases; junction bases not matched to a gene: 10. The CDR3 sequence is 15 residues long. Germline V gene data show CDR1 as SGHDT and CDR2 as YYEEEE. In DNA, the CDR3 is TGTGCCAGCAGCCGAGGACAGGGAGCGGAGTCACCCCTCCACTTT. It yields the protein CASSRGQGAESPLHF. Drawing the rest from reference TRBV5-6 and TRBJ1-6, the complete variable domain is DAGVTQSPTHLIKTRGQQVTLRCSPKSGHDTVSWYQQALGQGPQFIFQYYEEEERQRGNFPDRFSGHQFPNYSSELNVNALLLGDSALYLCASSRGQGAESPLHFGNGTRLTVT.

This rearrangement joins TRBV5-1 to TRBJ1-1; D gene uncertain. Germline V lookup: CDR1 SGHRS, CDR2 YFSETQ. Trimming removed 4 bases at V and 0 bases at J, with 10 bases between. The CDR3 loop spans 14 amino acids. CDR3 residues: CASSALVMNTEAFF. CDR3 in DNA: TGCGCCAGCAGCGCCCTGGTCATGAACACTGAAGCTTTCTTT.

This chain uses TRBV27 with TRBJ2-7; D unresolved. The CDR3 runs to 13 residues. V was cut by 3 bases and J by 5 bases, with 11 bases left in between. Per germline, CDR1 MNHEY and CDR2 SMNVEV (reference sequence). CDR3: CASSFSGPNEQYF. The CDR3 DNA follows: TGTGCCAGCAGTTTTTCGGGCCCTAACGAGCAGTACTTC.

The chain combines TRBV19 with TRBJ2-3; D is unresolved. Deletions cut 1 base from V and 0 bases from J, with 5 bases between. The CDR3 is 14 amino acids. Germline CDR1 LNHDA, CDR2 SQIVND (reference sequence). This chain's CDR3 is CASSIGQSTDTQYF. CDR3 coding DNA: TGTGCCAGTAGTATAGGACAAAGCACAGATACGCAGTATTTT.